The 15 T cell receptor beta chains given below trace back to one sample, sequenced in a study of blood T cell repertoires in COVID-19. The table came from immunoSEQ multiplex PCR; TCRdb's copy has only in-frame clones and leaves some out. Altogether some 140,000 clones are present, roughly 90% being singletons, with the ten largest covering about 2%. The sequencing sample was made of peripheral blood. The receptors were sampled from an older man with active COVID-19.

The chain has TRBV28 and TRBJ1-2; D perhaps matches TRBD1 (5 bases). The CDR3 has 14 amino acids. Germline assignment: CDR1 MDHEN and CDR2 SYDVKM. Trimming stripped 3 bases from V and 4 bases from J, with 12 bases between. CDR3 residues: CASSLGGTFYGYTF. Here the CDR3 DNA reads TGTGCCAGCAGTTTGGGGGGGACCTTCTATGGCTACACCTTC.

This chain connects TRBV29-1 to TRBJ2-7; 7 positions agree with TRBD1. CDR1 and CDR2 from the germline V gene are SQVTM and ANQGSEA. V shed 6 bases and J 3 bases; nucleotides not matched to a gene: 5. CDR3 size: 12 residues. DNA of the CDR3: TGCAGCGTGCGACAGGGAATCTACGAGCAGTACTTC. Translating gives CSVRQGIYEQYF.

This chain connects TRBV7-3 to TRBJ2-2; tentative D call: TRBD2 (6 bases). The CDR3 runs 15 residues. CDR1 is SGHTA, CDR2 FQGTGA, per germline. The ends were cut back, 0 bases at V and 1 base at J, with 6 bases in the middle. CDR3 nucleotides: TGTGCCAGCAGCTTAACGGGAGGGAACACCGGGGAGCTGTTTTTT. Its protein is CASSLTGGNTGELFF.

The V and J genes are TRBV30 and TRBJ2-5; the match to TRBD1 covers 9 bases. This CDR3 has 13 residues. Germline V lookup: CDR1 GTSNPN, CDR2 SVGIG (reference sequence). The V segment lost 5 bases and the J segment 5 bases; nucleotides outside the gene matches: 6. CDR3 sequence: CAWWTGAEETQYF. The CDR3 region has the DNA TGTGCCTGGTGGACAGGGGCGGAGGAGACCCAGTACTTC.

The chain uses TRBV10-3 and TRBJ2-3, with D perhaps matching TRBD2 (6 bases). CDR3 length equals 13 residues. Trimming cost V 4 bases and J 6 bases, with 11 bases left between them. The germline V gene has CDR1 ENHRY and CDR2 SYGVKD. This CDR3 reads CAISGTAGDTQYF. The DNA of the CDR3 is TGTGCCATCAGTGGGACGGCGGGGGATACGCAGTATTTT.

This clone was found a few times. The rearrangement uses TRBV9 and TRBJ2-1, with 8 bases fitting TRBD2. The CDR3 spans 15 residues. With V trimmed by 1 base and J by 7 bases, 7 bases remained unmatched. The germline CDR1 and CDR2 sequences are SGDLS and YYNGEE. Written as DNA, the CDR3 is TGTGCCAGCAGCGTATCCCCTAGCGGGTCGAATGAGCAGTTCTTC. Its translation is CASSVSPSGSNEQFF.

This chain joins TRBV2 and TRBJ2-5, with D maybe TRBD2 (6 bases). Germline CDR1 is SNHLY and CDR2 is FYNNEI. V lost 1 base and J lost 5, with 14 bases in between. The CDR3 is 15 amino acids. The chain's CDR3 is CASSEGARGGETQYF. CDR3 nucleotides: TGTGCCAGCAGTGAAGGGGCGCGGGGCGGGGAGACCCAGTACTTC.

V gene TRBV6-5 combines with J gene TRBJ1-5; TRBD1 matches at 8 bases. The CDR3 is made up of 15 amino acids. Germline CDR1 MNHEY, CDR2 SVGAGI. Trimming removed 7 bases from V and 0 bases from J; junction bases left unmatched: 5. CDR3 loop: CASKSDRGSNQPQHF. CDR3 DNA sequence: TGTGCCAGCAAATCCGACAGGGGTAGCAATCAGCCCCAGCATTTT.

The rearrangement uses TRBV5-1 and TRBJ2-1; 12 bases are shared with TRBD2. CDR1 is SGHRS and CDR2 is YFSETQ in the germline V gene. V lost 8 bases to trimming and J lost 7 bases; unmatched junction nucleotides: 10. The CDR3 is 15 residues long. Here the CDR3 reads CASTRLAGVVNEQFF. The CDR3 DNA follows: TGCGCCAGTACCCGACTAGCGGGAGTTGTGAATGAGCAGTTCTTC. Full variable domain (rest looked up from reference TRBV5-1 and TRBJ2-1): KAGVTQTPRYLIKTRGQQVTLSCSPISGHRSVSWYQQTPGQGLQFLFEYFSETQRNKGNFPGRFSGRQFSNSRSEMNVSTLELGDSALYLCASTRLAGVVNEQFFGPGTRLTVL.

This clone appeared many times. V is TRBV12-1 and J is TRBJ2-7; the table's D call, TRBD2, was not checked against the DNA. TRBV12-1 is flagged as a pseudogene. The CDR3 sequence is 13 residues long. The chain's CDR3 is CASSSGRSYEQYF. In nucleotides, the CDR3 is TGTGCCAGCAGCAGCGGCCGGTCCTACGAGCAGTACTTC.

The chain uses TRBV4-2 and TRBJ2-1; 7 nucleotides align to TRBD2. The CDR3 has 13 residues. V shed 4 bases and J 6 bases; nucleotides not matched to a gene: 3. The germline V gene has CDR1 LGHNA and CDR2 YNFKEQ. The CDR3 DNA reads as TGTGCCAGCAGCCTGGGACTAACCAATGAGCAGTTCTTC. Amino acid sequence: CASSLGLTNEQFF.

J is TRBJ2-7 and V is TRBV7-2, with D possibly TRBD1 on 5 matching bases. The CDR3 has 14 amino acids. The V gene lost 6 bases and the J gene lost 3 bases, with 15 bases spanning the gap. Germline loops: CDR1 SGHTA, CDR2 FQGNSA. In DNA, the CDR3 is TGTGCCAGCAGTCGCTACAGGACCGGCTACGAGCAGTACTTC. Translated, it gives CASSRYRTGYEQYF.

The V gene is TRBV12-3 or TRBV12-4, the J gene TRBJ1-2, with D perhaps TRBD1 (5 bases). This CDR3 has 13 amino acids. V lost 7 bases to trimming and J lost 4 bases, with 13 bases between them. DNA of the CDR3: TGTGCCAGCACCGGGGACTATAGCTATGGCTACACCTTC. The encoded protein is CASTGDYSYGYTF.

This CDR3 is CSASPAGGPTGELFF. The CDR3 DNA is TGCAGTGCTAGTCCAGCGGGAGGCCCCACCGGGGAGCTGTTTTTT. The chain combines TRBV20-1 with TRBJ2-2; 9 bases align to TRBD2. Looked up from germline, CDR1 is DFQATT and CDR2 is SNEGSKA (reference sequence). Trimming at V came to 3 bases and at J to 4 bases, leaving 6 bases not matched to a gene. The CDR3 is 15 residues long.

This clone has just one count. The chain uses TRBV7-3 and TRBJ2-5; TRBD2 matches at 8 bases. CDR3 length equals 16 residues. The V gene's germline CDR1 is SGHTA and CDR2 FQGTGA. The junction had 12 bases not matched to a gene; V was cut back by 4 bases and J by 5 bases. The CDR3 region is CASSSQGSGRGETQYF. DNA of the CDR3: TGTGCCAGCAGCTCCCAGGGCAGCGGGAGAGGGGAGACCCAGTACTTC.